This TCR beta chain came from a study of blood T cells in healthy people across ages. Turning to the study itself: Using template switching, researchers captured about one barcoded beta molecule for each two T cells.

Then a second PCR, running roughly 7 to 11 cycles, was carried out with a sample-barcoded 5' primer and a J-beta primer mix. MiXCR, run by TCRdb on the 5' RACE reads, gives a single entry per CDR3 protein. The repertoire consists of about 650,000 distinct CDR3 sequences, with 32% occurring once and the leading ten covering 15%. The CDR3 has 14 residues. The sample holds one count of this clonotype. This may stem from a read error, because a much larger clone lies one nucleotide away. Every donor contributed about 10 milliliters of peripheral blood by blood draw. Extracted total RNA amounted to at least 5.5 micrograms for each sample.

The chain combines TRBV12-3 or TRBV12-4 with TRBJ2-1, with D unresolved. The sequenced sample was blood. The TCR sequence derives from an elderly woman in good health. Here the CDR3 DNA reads TGTACCAGCAGTTTTTATGTCATGGACAATGAGCAGTTCTTC. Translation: CTSSFYVMDNEQFF.